This T cell receptor beta chain was captured by sequencing in a study of TIL therapy for anti-PD-1-resistant metastatic lung cancer. This clone was counted once. Time point indicated: pre-treatment sample, taken before nivolumab and TIL therapy. V lost 5 bases, J lost 7 bases, and 5 bases stayed unmatched. The CDR3 is 13 amino acids. Germline assignment: CDR1 SEHNR and CDR2 FQNEAQ (reference sequence). Sequencing used immunoSEQ v3. Here immunoSEQ multiplex PCR was the method, and the copy in TCRdb shows in-frame clones only, minus some. The table has under 20,000 clones, about 79% seen once; the top ten hold 6% to 9.5%.

The chain links TRBV7-9 to TRBJ2-1, with 7 bases lining up with TRBD2. Sample: blood, taken at baseline. This sequence was found in a person aged 25-79 years with non-small cell lung cancer. As DNA, the CDR3 is TGTGCCAGCAGCCTTATGGGGGGGAATGAGCAGTTCTTC. Translated: CASSLMGGNEQFF.